Listed below are T cell receptor beta chains from one sample, sequenced in a study of vaccination effects on CD4 cells after COVID-19. Repertoires were generated with immunoSEQ multiplex PCR, while TCRdb's copy carries only in-frame clones and drops some. The profile covers more than 20,000 clones, with 76% appearing a single time and around a tenth taken by the ten largest. No antigens are known for them. Specimen: CD4+ T cells from PBMCs cultured with HCoV-NL63 spike peptides, collected before COVID-19 vaccination. The receptors were gathered from a human donor who received a COVID-19 vaccine. The CDR3 runs from the conserved cysteine through the conserved F or W. The D gene is left open where the match is weak. Expanded clones get a size class; other rows say once, few or many, or leave the size out.

TRBJ1-2 TRBV7-9 NA NA TGTGCCAGCAGCGTAGGGTCTAACTATGGCTACACCTTC CASSVGSNYGYTF
TRBJ2-1 TRBV7-9 NA NA TGTGCCAGCAGCTCGACCCACTCGGATGAGCAGTTCTTC CASSSTHSDEQFF
TRBJ2-7 TRBV19 TRBD1 NA TGTGCCAGTAGTATGACGGCAAGGACAGGAACGGGGGAGCAGTACTTC CASSMTARTGTGEQYF
TRBJ2-6 TRBV9 NA NA TGTGCCAGCAGCGTAGCAGGTTACTCTGGGGCCAACGTCCTGACTTTC CASSVAGYSGANVLTF
TRBJ2-3 TRBV4-1 NA NA TGCGCCAGCAGCCAAGTTCTCGGGAGCTCTATAGATACGCAGTATTTT CASSQVLGSSIDTQYF
TRBJ2-5 TRBV11-2 NA NA TGTGCCACTATTGGACAGACAGAGACCCAGTACTTC CATIGQTETQYF
TRBJ2-7 TRBV20-1 NA NA TGCAGTGCTAGAGACTCCTACGAGCAGTACTTC CSARDSYEQYF
TRBJ1-2 TRBV5-1 NA NA TGCGCCAGCAGCGTTACTATAGGAGACAGCTATGGCTACACCTTC CASSVTIGDSYGYTF
TRBJ2-7 TRBV10-3 NA NA TGTGCCATCAGTGAGGACAGGAACTCCTACGAGCAGTACTTC CAISEDRNSYEQYF
TRBJ1-6 TRBV6-5 TRBD1 NA TGTGCCAGCAGTTGGACAGGGCTAAATAATTCACCCCTCCACTTT CASSWTGLNNSPLHF
TRBJ1-3 TRBV25-1 NA NA TGTGCCAGTGATCCAGGGTTCGGTGGAAACACCATATATTTT CASDPGFGGNTIYF
TRBJ1-1 TRBV7-9 NA few TGTGCCAGCAGCGGTGGGGGTCAGGGCACTGAAGCTTTCTTT CASSGGGQGTEAFF
TRBJ1-1 TRBV18 NA NA TGTGCCAGCTCACCAGGGGCCGACACTGAAGCTTTCTTT CASSPGADTEAFF
TRBJ2-2 TRBV11-3 TRBD1 few TGTGCCAGCAGCTTAGATCAAGGCGGGACAGGGGCCCCCGGGGAGCTGTTTTTT CASSLDQGGTGAPGELFF
TRBJ2-1 TRBV5-4 TRBD2 few TGTGCCAGCAGCGACGGACTAGCGGGAGCCTTCAATGAGCAGTTCTTC CASSDGLAGAFNEQFF
TRBJ1-1 TRBV7-9 TRBD1 NA TGTGCCAGCAGCCTCGGACAGGCGGGGATGAACACTGAAGCTTTCTTT CASSLGQAGMNTEAFF
TRBJ1-4 TRBV6-6 NA few TGTGCCAGCAGTTATTCGGCTCAAGAAAAACTGTTTTTT CASSYSAQEKLFF
TRBJ2-5 TRBV28 NA NA TGTGCCAGCAGTGGGAGACTAGTTTTCCAGTTTCAAGAGACCCAGTACTTC CASSGRLVFQFQETQYF
TRBJ1-5 TRBV12-3/TRBV12-4 NA NA TGTGCCAGCGCCCGGGGAGGCAATCAGCCCCAGCATTTT CASARGGNQPQHF
TRBJ2-5 TRBV24-1 NA NA TGTGCCACCAGTGATTTCCAAGAGACCCAGTACTTC CATSDFQETQYF
TRBJ1-2 TRBV5-1 NA NA TGCGCCAGCAGCTTCTCAACGGACAGTTCATCGGGCACCTTC CASSFSTDSSSGTF